Listed here are 21 T cell receptor beta chains from one sample, sequenced in a study of STAT5B mutations in CD4+ large granular lymphocyte leukemia. Using immunoSEQ multiplex PCR, the repertoire was profiled, and TCRdb retains in-frame clones only, with some absent. The table records about 45,000 clones, 65% to 90% of them present only once. Sequencing was performed on CD4+ T cells from blood buffy coats. The receptors originated from a human donor in good health.

This clone has just one count. The chain combines TRBV11-3 with TRBJ2-1; TRBD2 agrees at 9 bases. This CDR3 region has 18 residues. The J segment lost 12 bases and the V segment lost 0 bases, leaving 18 bases of the junction unmatched. The germline V gene has CDR1 SGHNT and CDR2 YENEEA. In DNA, the CDR3 is TGTGCCAGCAGCTTAGATCAGGGGGGGACTAGCCGGGTTGGTGTGCAGTTCTTC. Its protein product is CASSLDQGGTSRVGVQFF. The full variable domain, in which reference TRBV11-3 and TRBJ2-1 provide the parts outside the CDR3, is EAGVVQSPRYKIIEKKQPVAFWCNPISGHNTLYWYLQNLGQGPELLIRYENEEAVDDSQLPKDRFSAERLKGVDSTLKIQPAELGDSAVYLCASSLDQGGTSRVGVQFFGPGTRLTVL.

V gene TRBV27 combines with J gene TRBJ1-1; unclear D gene. The V gene lost 6 bases and the J gene lost 5 bases, with 13 bases spanning the gap. This CDR3 has 13 residues. Germline CDR1 reads MNHEY; CDR2 reads SMNVEV (reference sequence). The CDR3 DNA follows: TGTGCCAGCAGACACGGGCGGCGGACTGAAGCTTTCTTT. Its protein is CASRHGRRTEAFF.

J is TRBJ1-1 and V is TRBV18; possibly TRBD1 for D (5 bases). The CDR3 has 15 residues. The V gene lost 1 base and the J gene lost 1 base, with 10 bases spanning the gap. The germline V gene has CDR1 KGHSH and CDR2 LQKENI. As DNA, the CDR3 is TGTGCCAGCTCACCACTCGACAGTAAGAACACTGAAGCTTTCTTT. Its translation is CASSPLDSKNTEAFF.

The chain has TRBV21-1 and TRBJ2-7. TRBV21-1 is a documented pseudogene. The CDR3 runs to 19 residues. The CDR3 here is CASTWGSGPRINPADEQYF. The CDR3 DNA follows: TGTGCCAGCACCTGGGGCAGCGGTCCAAGAATTAATCCAGCGGACGAGCAGTACTTC.

V gene TRBV11-2 combines with J gene TRBJ1-2; 9 bases are a match to TRBD1. V shed 3 bases and J 6 bases; nucleotides not matched to a gene: 5. CDR1 SGHAT and CDR2 FQNNGV come from the germline V gene. The CDR3 sequence is 14 residues long. The CDR3 bases are TGTGCCAGCAGCTTGGACAGGGGTGGGAATGGCTACACCTTC. This gives the protein CASSLDRGGNGYTF.

This sequence joins TRBV6-1 and TRBJ2-7; D not resolved. Germline CDR1 MNHNS, CDR2 SASEGT. The CDR3 runs 15 residues. V lost 1 base and J lost 0, with 10 bases in between. The chain's CDR3 is CASSEDSLSSYEQYF. CDR3 DNA sequence: TGTGCCAGCAGTGAAGACAGCCTGAGCTCCTACGAGCAGTACTTC.

V usage is TRBV28 and J usage is TRBJ1-5; 7 bases fit TRBD1. J lost 3 bases, V lost 5 bases, and 7 bases had no gene match. Looked up from germline, CDR1 is MDHEN and CDR2 is SYDVKM. The CDR3 covers 15 residues. The CDR3 DNA reads TGTGCCAGCAGTACGGACAGGAGTTTCAATCAGCCCCAGCATTTT. This codes for CASSTDRSFNQPQHF.

The chain combines TRBV6-1 with TRBJ2-1; D not resolved. The germline gives CDR1 MNHNS, CDR2 SASEGT. The CDR3 runs to 14 residues. The V gene lost 6 bases and the J gene lost 5 bases, with 14 bases spanning the gap. CDR3 DNA: TGTGCCAGCAGGATTCCGAGGCGAAACAATGAGCAGTTCTTC. Translated: CASRIPRRNNEQFF.

The chain recombines TRBV7-9 with TRBJ1-1; no definite D call. The CDR3 covers 15 residues. Trimming removed 7 bases at V and 1 base at J, with 16 bases between. Germline CDR1 reads SEHNR; CDR2 reads FQNEAQ (reference sequence). CDR3 nucleotide sequence: TGTGCCAGCACTCTAGGGCCCCCCGCGAACACTGAAGCTTTCTTT. Its protein is CASTLGPPANTEAFF. The complete variable domain, with remaining parts taken from reference TRBV7-9 and TRBJ1-1, reads DTGVSQNPRHKITKRGQNVTFRCDPISEHNRLYWYRQTLGQGPEFLTYFQNEAQLEKSRLLSDRFSAERPKGSFSTLEIQRTEQGDSAMYLCASTLGPPANTEAFFGQGTRLTVV.

V and J are TRBV27 and TRBJ1-5, with D hard to call. The CDR3 consists of 13 residues. Per the germline V gene, CDR1 is MNHEY and CDR2 is SMNVEV (reference sequence). V was cut by 5 bases and J by 2 bases, with 7 bases left in between. CDR3 amino acids: CASSGQGNQPQHF. The CDR3 coding sequence is TGTGCCAGCAGTGGGCAGGGCAATCAGCCCCAGCATTTT.

The CDR3 is CASSTQGTGGYEQYF. As DNA, the CDR3 is TGTGCCAGCAGTACCCAAGGGACAGGGGGCTACGAGCAGTACTTC. This rearrangement joins TRBV28 to TRBJ2-7, with 11 bases that match TRBD1. Per the germline V gene, CDR1 is MDHEN and CDR2 is SYDVKM. Losses at the gene ends were 5 bases for V and 3 bases for J; bases not matched to a gene: 6. The CDR3 is 15 amino acids.

This chain joins TRBV5-8 and TRBJ2-7; D gene ambiguous. V lost 2 bases and J 6 bases, leaving 3 bases between the germline ends. The germline V gene encodes CDR1 SGHTS and CDR2 YDEGEE. The CDR3 runs 10 residues. CDR3 in DNA: TGTGCCAGCAGCTTCGGCGAGCAGTACTTC. It is translated as CASSFGEQYF.

The J gene is TRBJ2-1, the V gene TRBV7-9, with TRBD2 matching 12 bases. The CDR3 contains 15 residues. V shed 5 bases and J 4 bases; nucleotides not matched to a gene: 3. Germline V gene data show CDR1 as SEHNR and CDR2 as FQNEAQ (reference sequence). DNA for the CDR3: TGTGCCAGCAGCCTGACTAGCGGGGGTTACAATGAGCAGTTCTTC. It translates to CASSLTSGGYNEQFF.

V gene TRBV7-2 combines with J gene TRBJ2-5; 8 bases map to TRBD1. The J segment lost 5 bases and the V segment lost 1 base, leaving 6 bases of the junction unmatched. The CDR3 consists of 15 residues. Germline CDR1 is SGHTA and CDR2 is FQGNSA. The CDR3 region is CASSLGQGAVETQYF. CDR3 in DNA: TGTGCCAGCAGCTTAGGGCAGGGGGCAGTTGAGACCCAGTACTTC.

A single count supports this clone. The rearrangement joins TRBV18 to TRBJ1-3, with no clear D. V was pared by 1 base and J by 5 bases, with 12 bases between. This CDR3 comprises 15 residues. Germline CDR1 is KGHSH and CDR2 is LQKENI. This CDR3 reads CASSPQSGARNTIYF. The CDR3 DNA reads as TGTGCCAGCTCACCACAATCAGGCGCCCGAAACACCATATATTTT.

The chain joins TRBV7-8 to TRBJ2-2; D is possibly TRBD1 (6 bases). Germline V CDR1 and CDR2: SGHVS, FQNEAQ. The CDR3 spans 14 residues. Trimming stripped 5 bases from V and 7 bases from J, with 14 bases between. The CDR3 reads CASSDQGYGGELFF. As DNA, the CDR3 is TGTGCCAGCAGCGATCAGGGGTATGGCGGGGAGCTGTTTTTT.

This chain connects TRBV27 to TRBJ2-7; D remains ambiguous. This CDR3 is built from 15 residues. V lost 2 bases, J lost 0 bases, and 11 bases lay in between. Germline CDR1 MNHEY, CDR2 SMNVEV (reference sequence). As DNA, the CDR3 is TGTGCCAGCAGTTTAATCCTTGGCAGCTCCTACGAGCAGTACTTC. This sequence encodes CASSLILGSSYEQYF.

The chain combines TRBV5-1 with TRBJ2-2, with D unclear. V lost 4 bases to trimming and J lost 3 bases, with 7 bases between them. The CDR3 length is 13 residues. Germline values: CDR1 SGHRS, CDR2 YFSETQ. The CDR3 region is CASSLTHTGELFF. CDR3 sequence (DNA): TGCGCCAGCAGCCTAACTCACACCGGGGAGCTGTTTTTT.

V gene TRBV30 combines with J gene TRBJ1-4, with D unresolved. The CDR3 has 12 amino acids. The germline V and J ends were trimmed by 5 bases and 0 bases, with 4 bases remaining between them. Germline V gene data show CDR1 as GTSNPN and CDR2 as SVGIG (reference sequence). This CDR3 reads CAWGPTNEKLFF. The CDR3 nucleotides read TGTGCCTGGGGACCAACTAATGAAAAACTGTTTTTT.

The J gene is TRBJ2-1, the V gene TRBV6-5; possible D gene TRBD1, 6 bases. The V end was cut by 0 bases, the J end by 4 bases, with 7 bases between. This CDR3 has 14 amino acids. Per the germline V gene, CDR1 is MNHEY and CDR2 is SVGAGI. The CDR3: CASSYSGQYNEQFF. DNA of the CDR3: TGTGCCAGCAGTTACTCAGGACAGTACAATGAGCAGTTCTTC.

In DNA form, the CDR3 reads TGTGCCAGCAGTTACGCTACCGGGGACACTGAAGCTTTCTTT. Encoded protein: CASSYATGDTEAFF. The chain carries TRBV6-6 and TRBJ1-1, with D hard to call. With 2 bases removed from V and 3 bases from J, the gap between germline ends came to 10 bases. The CDR3 extends over 14 amino acids. CDR1 and CDR2 (germline): MNHNY, SVGAGI (reference sequence).